This TCR beta chain was found in a study of vaccination effects on CD4 cells after COVID-19. Study results and caveats: By a late point after vaccination, infection- and vaccine-induced clones had shrunk markedly through clonal contraction.

Sequencing used immunoSEQ multiplex PCR; TCRdb keeps in-frame clones, though not all of them. The sample has roughly 70,000 clones; roughly 81% are singletons. As to this clone: Its antigen is still unknown.

Ahead of sequencing, the ViraFEST assay grew antigen-specific CD4+ T cells using viral peptide pools. Upon completion of 10 days in culture, CD4+ T cells were isolated. The cohort was immunized with two doses of either the BNT162b2 or mRNA-1273 vaccine. In the vaccine recipients, nucleocapsid antibodies were negative and there was no prior SARS-CoV-2 infection. Supplemented with about 9.9 IU/ml IL-2 and about 10 ug/ml peptides, approximately 2 million PBMC per well were kept in culture. The TCR comes from a human donor who received a COVID-19 vaccine. Sequencing used CD4+ T cells from PBMCs cultured with HCoV-229E spike peptides, obtained after COVID-19 vaccination.

The CDR3 loop reads CASTTTLKTGPTTNEKLFF. The CDR3 nucleotides read TGTGCCAGCACCACCACCTTAAAGACAGGACCCACAACTAATGAAAAACTGTTTTTT. The chain recombines TRBV21-1 with TRBJ1-4; the table's D gene call, TRBD1, was not cross checked with the DNA. TRBV21-1 is deemed a pseudogene. CDR3 length: 19 residues.